One and the same sample provided the 5 T cell receptor beta chains below, sequenced in a study of T cell responses to AZD1222 COVID-19 vaccine. The table came from immunoSEQ multiplex PCR; TCRdb's copy has only in-frame clones and leaves some out. The table records 150,000 or so clones, roughly 94% of them present only once. The sample here was peripheral blood, taken 28 days after the second AZD1222 dose. The receptor set was obtained from an adult who received the AZD1222 COVID-19 vaccine.

The genes are TRBV5-1 and TRBJ1-1; 7 nucleotides agree with TRBD1. V shed 4 bases, J shed 2 bases, and the junction held 11 bases outside the gene matches. Germline V gives CDR1 SGHRS, CDR2 YFSETQ. The CDR3 sequence is 16 residues long. CDR3 amino acids: CASSERGLRTNTEAFF. CDR3 nucleotides: TGCGCCAGCAGCGAGAGGGGGCTTCGAACCAACACTGAAGCTTTCTTT.

The chain employs TRBV29-1 and TRBJ1-1; unclear D gene. V shed 7 bases and J shed 1 base, with 10 bases lying between them. CDR3 length: 12 amino acids. Germline V gene data show CDR1 as SQVTM and CDR2 as ANQGSEA. The CDR3 protein is CSAATANTEAFF. The CDR3 nucleotides read TGCAGCGCCGCAACAGCGAACACTGAAGCTTTCTTT.

The chain links TRBV6-5 to TRBJ1-4; D call uncertain. The ends were cut back, 6 bases at V and 4 bases at J, with 3 bases in the middle. The CDR3 totals 11 residues. The germline V gene encodes CDR1 MNHEY and CDR2 SVGAGI. The CDR3 sequence is CASSFNEKLFF. The DNA of the CDR3 is TGTGCCAGCAGCTTTAATGAAAAACTGTTTTTT.

The V and J genes are TRBV5-1 and TRBJ1-1; 7 nucleotides match TRBD1. Germline loops: CDR1 SGHRS, CDR2 YFSETQ. The CDR3 sequence is 15 residues long. V lost 4 bases, J lost 1 base, and 7 bases stayed unmatched. The CDR3 here is CASSTPDRPNTEAFF. The DNA of the CDR3 is TGCGCCAGCAGCACCCCGGACAGGCCGAACACTGAAGCTTTCTTT.

The rearrangement links TRBV11-1 to TRBJ1-5, with TRBD1 matching over 7 bases. Germline V gene data show CDR1 as SGHAT and CDR2 as FQDESV (reference sequence). The CDR3 loop spans 13 amino acids. Germline trimming cut 5 bases from V and 5 bases from J; bases unmatched to any gene: 3. CDR3 amino acids: CASSQDRDQPQHF. The CDR3 region has the DNA TGTGCCAGCAGCCAAGACAGGGATCAGCCCCAGCATTTT. Full variable domain (remainder filled in from reference TRBV11-1 and TRBJ1-5): EAEVAQSPRYKITEKSQAVAFWCDPISGHATLYWYRQILGQGPELLVQFQDESVVDDSQLPKDRFSAERLKGVDSTLKIQPAELGDSAMYLCASSQDRDQPQHFGDGTRLSIL.